Following are 32 T cell receptor beta chains from one sample sequenced in a study of Graves' ophthalmopathy and Graves' hyperthyroidism (dated by TCRdb to 2016 to 2018). These reads were obtained on an Illumina HiSeq 2000. TCR beta CDR3 regions were amplified from RNA transcripts for repertoire sequencing. The first round was an RT-PCR using HTBI primers with the Qiagen OneStep RT-PCR kit, and this first round was followed by a second-round multiplex PCR, then size selection and purification. TCRdb's own reprocessing of the public reads used fastp at Q25 and MiXCR and kept productive beta chains. Every entry covers one CDR3 protein and lists the most common genes and DNA from its rows. A total of about 400,000 distinct CDR3 sequences appear in this sample, 15% of them only once. The top ten clones comprise about 7% of the sample. Source material: peripheral blood. Receptors were obtained from a woman aged 18-29 years with stable Graves' hyperthyroidism. Donor details come from another sample of the same person, matched by shared clones.

This clonotype was counted only a few times. The chain couples TRBV11-1 to TRBJ2-2; TRBD2 agrees at 14 bases. Germline V lookup: CDR1 SGHAT, CDR2 FQDESV (reference sequence). The J segment lost 8 bases and the V segment lost 5 bases, leaving 13 bases of the junction unmatched. This CDR3 is built from 18 residues. Here the CDR3 DNA reads TGTGCCAGCAGCCCGGGGACTAGCGGGGGATACACCGCTGGGGAGCTGTTTTTT. It translates to CASSPGTSGGYTAGELFF.

With respect to this clonotype: This clone may be a read error of a much larger clone one base away. The V call is TRBV6-5, the J call TRBJ1-1; no reliable D call. Germline-derived CDR1 and CDR2 are MNHEY and SVGAGI. The CDR3 loop spans 13 amino acids. Trimming removed 5 bases from V and 3 bases from J, with 10 bases in between. CDR3 in amino acids: CASSLRVYTEAFF. CDR3 in DNA: TGTGCCAGCAGTCTCCGAGTATACACTGAAGCTTTCTTT.

CDR3 in amino acids: CASSSPNGNTIYF. Here the CDR3 DNA reads TGTGCCAGCAGCTCCCCCAACGGAAACACCATATATTTT. The genes are TRBV6-1 and TRBJ1-3; D gene uncertain. V was shortened by 6 bases and J by 4 bases, with 10 bases between the two germline ends. Germline CDR1 MNHNS, CDR2 SASEGT. The CDR3 loop spans 13 amino acids.

This clonotype was seen only a few times. The chain employs TRBV11-2 and TRBJ2-7, with 16 bases aligning to TRBD2. The V gene's germline CDR1 is SGHAT and CDR2 FQNNGV. J gave up 6 bases and V 4 bases, and 12 bases lay outside the gene matches. This CDR3 contains 18 residues. The CDR3 nucleotides are TGTGCCAGCAGCTACCCCCCCTCCGGGACTAGCGGGGGGGGCGAGCAGTACTTC. This translates into CASSYPPSGTSGGGEQYF.

The chain recombines TRBV2 with TRBJ1-5; possible D gene TRBD1, 5 bases. CDR3 size: 12 residues. Trimming cost V 6 bases and J 6 bases, with 9 bases left between them. The germline CDR1 and CDR2 sequences are SNHLY and FYNNEI. CDR3 in DNA: TGTGCCAGCAGGAGGGGCGTTCAGCCCCAGCATTTT. It specifies CASRRGVQPQHF.

This clonotype was counted at least ten times. The chain links TRBV5-1 to TRBJ1-2; D possibly corresponds to TRBD1 (6 bases). The CDR3 is 15 residues long. V lost 10 bases and J 5 bases, leaving 24 bases between the germline ends. CDR1 is SGHRS, CDR2 YFSETQ, per germline. The CDR3 DNA is TGCGCCGGGGAGACCGGGACACCGAATTTATATGGCTACACCTTC. Protein product: CAGETGTPNLYGYTF.

The chain has TRBV20-1 and TRBJ1-2; the D gene is possibly TRBD1 (5 bases). The V gene's germline CDR1 is DFQATT and CDR2 SNEGSKA (reference sequence). The CDR3 has 9 residues. With 7 bases removed from V and 6 bases from J, the gap between germline ends came to 6 bases. The CDR3 coding sequence is TGCAGTGTGGGGGATGGCTACACCTTC. This translates into CSVGDGYTF.

This clonotype was observed many times. The chain links TRBV20-1 to TRBJ1-6; tentative D call: TRBD1 (6 bases). Germline CDR1 DFQATT, CDR2 SNEGSKA (reference sequence). Trimming stripped 3 bases from V and 5 bases from J, with 11 bases between. The CDR3 covers 14 residues. The CDR3 nucleotides read TGCAGTGCTAGTCGGTCAGGGGATAATTCACCCCTCCACTTT. It yields the protein CSASRSGDNSPLHF.

This clonotype has a count of ten or more. V usage is TRBV20-1 and J usage is TRBJ2-7; D perhaps matches TRBD2 (6 bases). V was shortened by 7 bases and J by 6 bases, with 16 bases between the two germline ends. The CDR3 extends over 12 amino acids. Germline V gives CDR1 DFQATT, CDR2 SNEGSKA (reference sequence). The CDR3 protein is CSVLAGPGEQYF. The CDR3, as DNA: TGCAGTGTACTAGCAGGACCGGGCGAGCAGTACTTC.

On this clonotype: A much larger clone lies one base from this, so it may be a read error. This CDR3 is missing its conserved last phenylalanine or tryptophan, likely due to a read error. The chain combines TRBV6-1 with TRBJ2-7; 10 bases align to TRBD1. Germline lookup yields CDR1 MNHNS and CDR2 SASEGT. V was clipped by 6 bases and J by 2 bases; unmatched bases: 7. The CDR3 covers 15 residues. The CDR3 nucleotides read TGTGCCAGCAGCCCCACTGGGACAGGGGCCTACGAGCAGTACTCC. It translates to CASSPTGTGAYEQYS.

The J gene is TRBJ2-3, the V gene TRBV11-2; 8 bases are shared with TRBD2. CDR3 length: 16 amino acids. After removal of 3 bases from V and 2 bases from J, the junction contained 7 bases not matched to a gene. In germline, CDR1 is SGHAT, CDR2 FQNNGV. CDR3: CASSFRAGGPTDTQYF. The CDR3, as DNA: TGTGCCAGCAGCTTCAGGGCGGGGGGCCCCACAGATACGCAGTATTTT.

Only a few counts were recorded for this clonotype. The genes are TRBV5-1 and TRBJ1-3, with D perhaps matching TRBD1 (6 bases). The CDR3 is made up of 14 amino acids. Per germline, CDR1 SGHRS and CDR2 YFSETQ. The V and J ends lost 5 bases and 4 bases respectively, with 13 bases between them. This CDR3 is CASSLPDRGNTIYF. The CDR3 DNA sequence: TGCGCCAGCAGTCTCCCGGACAGAGGAAACACCATATATTTT. Using reference TRBV5-1 and TRBJ1-3 for the parts outside the CDR3, the full variable domain is KAGVTQTPRYLIKTRGQQVTLSCSPISGHRSVSWYQQTPGQGLQFLFEYFSETQRNKGNFPGRFSGRQFSNSRSEMNVSTLELGDSALYLCASSLPDRGNTIYFGEGSWLTVV.

This clonotype has a count of ten or more. This chain joins TRBV6-2 or TRBV6-3 and TRBJ2-7; TRBD2 matches at 8 bases. This CDR3 is built from 14 residues. V dropped 6 bases and J dropped 4; count of bases not matched to a gene: 8. In germline, CDR1 is MNHEY, CDR2 SVGEGT. The CDR3 sequence is CASRDATSEYEQYF. The CDR3 coding sequence is TGTGCCAGCAGGGACGCGACTAGCGAGTACGAGCAGTACTTC.

This clonotype has at least ten counts. The genes are TRBV12-3 or TRBV12-4 and TRBJ1-1; a possible D gene is TRBD1 (5 bases). The CDR3 contains 19 residues. V was trimmed by 2 bases and J by 1 base, leaving 23 bases between them. CDR3 DNA: TGTGCCAGCAGTTTATCCCCAAGTGAGAGGGACGCACAGAACACTGAAGCTTTCTTT. It specifies CASSLSPSERDAQNTEAFF.

This clonotype came up many times. The V call is TRBV12-3 or TRBV12-4, the J call TRBJ1-2; 8 positions agree with TRBD1. CDR3 length: 15 amino acids. J lost 7 bases, V lost 6 bases, and 13 bases had no gene match. The CDR3 reads CASRRGQGVDSGYTF. CDR3 nucleotide sequence: TGTGCCAGCAGGAGAGGACAGGGAGTTGATTCTGGCTACACCTTC.

This clonotype has more than one count but fewer than ten. The chain recombines TRBV5-1 with TRBJ2-5, with 9 bases that match TRBD2. V shed 0 bases and J 5 bases; nucleotides not matched to a gene: 8. Germline lookup yields CDR1 SGHRS and CDR2 YFSETQ. CDR3 length equals 16 residues. The CDR3 loop is CASSLDAGGPRETQYF. The CDR3 DNA sequence: TGCGCCAGCAGCTTGGATGCGGGGGGGCCTCGGGAGACCCAGTACTTC.

V gene TRBV5-1 combines with J gene TRBJ2-4; tentative D call: TRBD1 (5 bases). Germline lookup yields CDR1 SGHRS and CDR2 YFSETQ. The length of the CDR3 is 15 residues. Trimming left V 0 bases short and J 6 bases short, with 13 bases between. The CDR3 DNA sequence: TGCGCCAGCAGCTTGGGGCAGGGTAGGATAAACATTCAGTACTTC. As protein: CASSLGQGRINIQYF.

Only a few counts were recorded for this clonotype. The chain joins TRBV27 to TRBJ1-1, with TRBD1 as a possible D gene (6 bases). Germline CDR1 is MNHEY and CDR2 is SMNVEV (reference sequence). Trimming pared 6 bases from V and 3 bases from J, leaving 14 bases between. The CDR3 covers 14 residues. The CDR3 is CASSSIQGDTEAFF. CDR3 nucleotide sequence: TGTGCCAGCAGCTCGATACAGGGAGACACTGAAGCTTTCTTT.

The sample holds many counts of this clonotype. The chain employs TRBV19 and TRBJ1-5; a possible D gene is TRBD1 (5 bases). V shed 9 bases and J shed 4 bases, with 19 bases lying between them. The CDR3 is made up of 15 amino acids. CDR1 and CDR2 from the germline V gene are LNHDA and SQIVND (reference sequence). This CDR3 reads CASHGGWSGNQPQHF. The CDR3 coding sequence is TGTGCCAGCCACGGGGGATGGTCCGGGAATCAGCCCCAGCATTTT.

This clonotype has a count of ten or more. The chain has TRBV9 and TRBJ1-6, with D possibly TRBD1 on 5 matching bases. The CDR3 is made up of 15 amino acids. CDR1 is SGDLS, CDR2 YYNGEE, per germline. V was trimmed by 0 bases and J by 7 bases, leaving 11 bases between them. This CDR3 reads CASSVEGHANSPLHF. DNA of the CDR3: TGTGCCAGCAGCGTAGAAGGACATGCCAATTCACCCCTCCACTTT.

This clonotype was found a few times. As DNA, the CDR3 is TGCAGTGCTAGACAGGGGGCAGCTGAAGCTTTCTTT. Translated, it gives CSARQGAAEAFF. The chain carries TRBV20-1 and TRBJ1-1, with 8 bases fitting TRBD1. The CDR3 sequence is 12 residues long. Germline trimming cut 2 bases from V and 6 bases from J; bases unmatched to any gene: 2. Germline loops: CDR1 DFQATT, CDR2 SNEGSKA (reference sequence).

This clonotype was observed a handful of times. CDR3 nucleotides: TGTGCCAGTAGTGGCCGAGGCCAGGGTTATAACGAGCAGTACTTC. Amino acids: CASSGRGQGYNEQYF. The chain joins TRBV19 to TRBJ2-7, with D possibly TRBD1 on 5 matching bases. The CDR3 is made up of 15 amino acids. From germline, CDR1 is LNHDA and CDR2 SQIVND (reference sequence). With 5 bases removed from V and 5 bases from J, the gap between germline ends came to 19 bases.

This clonotype has at least ten counts. V gene TRBV6-2 or TRBV6-3 combines with J gene TRBJ2-7; 8 bases fit TRBD1. CDR1 is MNHEY and CDR2 is SVGEGT in the germline V gene. Trimming removed 5 bases from V and 0 bases from J; junction bases left unmatched: 12. The CDR3 consists of 17 residues. The CDR3 region is CASSPFTGGRSSYEQYF. The CDR3 DNA reads TGTGCCAGCAGTCCGTTCACAGGGGGGCGAAGCTCCTACGAGCAGTACTTC.

This clonotype was recorded many times. The chain employs TRBV2 and TRBJ2-3; either TRBD1 or TRBD2 may supply D (5 bases each). Germline V CDR1 and CDR2: SNHLY, FYNNEI. With 7 bases removed from V and 0 bases from J, the gap between germline ends came to 14 bases. The CDR3 loop spans 15 amino acids. CDR3: CASTRDQSSTDTQYF. CDR3 nucleotide sequence: TGTGCCAGCACCCGGGACCAATCTAGCACAGATACGCAGTATTTT.

Remarks on this clonotype: At one boundary the junction diverges from the germline segment, which might be a read error. Written as DNA, the CDR3 is TGCAGCGCCACGGACAGAGCCCCTTACAATCATCCCCAGCATTTT. It codes for CSATDRAPYNHPQHF. This chain uses TRBV29-1 with TRBJ1-5, with a weak D call TRBD1 (6 bases). The CDR3 spans 15 residues. CDR1 SQVTM and CDR2 ANQGSEA come from the germline V gene.

V and J are TRBV12-3 or TRBV12-4 and TRBJ1-1, with a weak D call TRBD1 (6 bases). This CDR3 is 14 amino acids long. The V end was cut by 2 bases, the J end by 6 bases, with 13 bases between. Here the CDR3 reads CASSLRGGRPEAFF. The CDR3 nucleotides read TGTGCCAGCAGTTTACGTGGGGGCCGTCCTGAAGCTTTCTTT.

This clonotype was found many times. J is TRBJ2-5 and V is TRBV20-1, with D perhaps TRBD1 (6 bases). Trimming shortened V by 6 bases and J by 5 bases, and 22 bases separated the two germline ends. The CDR3 runs to 15 residues. The germline V gene has CDR1 DFQATT and CDR2 SNEGSKA (reference sequence). The CDR3 DNA reads TGCAGTGCCACACCGCGTCCGACAGGCTTCGAGACCCAGTACTTC. Protein: CSATPRPTGFETQYF.

This clonotype showed up many times. At one end the junction does not follow the germline gene, possibly because of a read error. The chain has TRBV6-1 and TRBJ1-5; perhaps TRBD1 as D (6 bases). The CDR3 is made up of 12 amino acids. Germline values: CDR1 MNHNS, CDR2 SASEGT. CDR3 loop: CASREGGEPQHF. The CDR3 bases are TGTGCCAGCAGGGAAGGGGGGGAGCCCCAGCATTTT.

There are many counts of this clonotype. The chain joins TRBV6-2 or TRBV6-3 to TRBJ2-5; tentative D call: TRBD2 (6 bases). The CDR3 covers 15 residues. Per germline, CDR1 MNHEY and CDR2 SVGEGT. V shed 5 bases and J shed 0 bases, with 13 bases lying between them. CDR3 DNA: TGTGCCAGCAGTCGACTAGGAGCGTACCAAGAGACCCAGTACTTC. Its protein product is CASSRLGAYQETQYF.

This clonotype was counted only a few times. This rearrangement joins TRBV12-3 or TRBV12-4 to TRBJ2-3; D is undetermined. Trimming left V 3 bases short and J 10 bases short, with 11 bases between. This CDR3 spans 12 amino acids. The DNA for the CDR3 is TGTGCCAGCAGTTTTTTGGGTAAGGCGCAGTATTTT. Its translation: CASSFLGKAQYF.

This clonotype was seen at least ten times. The DNA of the CDR3 is TGTGCCAGCAGTATTTCCGGGACAAGTAATTCACCCCTCCACTTT. Amino acid sequence: CASSISGTSNSPLHF. The chain carries TRBV27 and TRBJ1-6, with D perhaps matching TRBD1 (6 bases). The CDR3 consists of 15 residues. Trimming took 5 bases from V and 6 from J, leaving 14 bases between them. The germline V gene encodes CDR1 MNHEY and CDR2 SMNVEV (reference sequence).

This sequence joins TRBV3-1 and TRBJ2-5; 7 bases are a match to TRBD1. This CDR3 region has 15 residues. Germline V gene lookup returns CDR1 LGHDT and CDR2 YNNKEL (reference sequence). With V trimmed by 4 bases and J by 4 bases, 9 bases remained unmatched. The CDR3 region has the DNA TGTGCCAGCAGCCGGCCTACGACAGGGATAGAGACCCAGTACTTC. It translates to CASSRPTTGIETQYF.